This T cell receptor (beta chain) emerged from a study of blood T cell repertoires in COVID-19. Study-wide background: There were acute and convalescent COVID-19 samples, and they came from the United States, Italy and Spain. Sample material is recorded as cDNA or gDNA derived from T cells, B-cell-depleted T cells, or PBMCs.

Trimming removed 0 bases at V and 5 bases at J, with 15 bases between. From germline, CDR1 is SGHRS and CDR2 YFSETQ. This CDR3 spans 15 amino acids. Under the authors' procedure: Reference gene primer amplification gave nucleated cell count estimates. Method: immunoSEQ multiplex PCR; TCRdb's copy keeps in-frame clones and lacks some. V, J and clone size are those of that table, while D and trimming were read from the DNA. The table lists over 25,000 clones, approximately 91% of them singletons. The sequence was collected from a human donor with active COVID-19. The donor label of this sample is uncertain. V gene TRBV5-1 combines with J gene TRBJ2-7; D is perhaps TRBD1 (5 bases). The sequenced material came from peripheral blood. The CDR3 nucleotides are TGCGCCAGCAGCTTGGAGGGGCAGGATTATAACGAGCAGTACTTC. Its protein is CASSLEGQDYNEQYF.